One and the same sample provided the 4 T cell receptor beta chains below, sequenced in a study of cytomegalovirus exposure and HLA in healthy donors. Use of 60 Vbeta and 13 Jbeta primers characterized the PCR. The table came from immunoSEQ multiplex PCR; TCRdb's copy has only in-frame clones and leaves some out. The sample has 150,000 to 200,000 clones; 70% are singletons. The sample comprised PBMCs. These receptors were taken from a man younger than 30 in good health and CMV-seropositive.

This clone was detected only once. The chain uses TRBV28 and TRBJ2-7; 8 bases line up with TRBD1. V shed 5 bases, J shed 0 bases, and the junction held 15 bases outside the gene matches. Germline V lookup: CDR1 MDHEN, CDR2 SYDVKM. This CDR3 is 18 amino acids long. The CDR3 sequence is CASSLHPPDRVGSYEQYV. As DNA, the CDR3 is TGTGCCAGCAGTCTCCACCCCCCGGACAGGGTTGGCTCCTACGAGCAGTACGTC.

This rearrangement joins TRBV28 to TRBJ1-1, with 9 nucleotides matching TRBD1. The V segment lost 7 bases and the J segment 5 bases; nucleotides outside the gene matches: 11. CDR3 length: 15 residues. Germline V CDR1 and CDR2: MDHEN, SYDVKM. The CDR3 loop is CASTSYGTGMTEAFF. The CDR3, as DNA: TGTGCCAGCACCTCTTACGGGACAGGGATGACTGAAGCTTTCTTT.

This clone has a single count. V usage is TRBV30 and J usage is TRBJ2-2, with TRBD2 as a possible D gene (5 bases). Germline V gene lookup returns CDR1 GTSNPN and CDR2 SVGIG (reference sequence). The V end was cut by 2 bases, the J end by 1 base, with 8 bases between. The CDR3 extends over 14 amino acids. CDR3 region: CAWSYGGNTGELFF. CDR3 nucleotides: TGTGCCTGGAGTTATGGAGGGAACACCGGGGAGCTGTTTTTT. Drawing the rest from reference TRBV30 and TRBJ2-2, the complete variable domain is SQTIHQWPATLVQPVGSPLSLECTVEGTSNPNLYWYRQAAGRGLQLLFYSVGIGQISSEVPQNLSASRPQDRQFILSSKKLLLSDSGFYLCAWSYGGNTGELFFGEGSRLTVL.

This clone has only one observation. This chain joins TRBV5-4 and TRBJ1-4; D is undetermined. This CDR3 is built from 17 residues. V lost 4 bases and J 4 bases, leaving 20 bases between the germline ends. Germline CDR1 SGHNT, CDR2 YYREEE (reference sequence). The DNA for the CDR3 is TGTGCCAGCAGCGTACGACTAAGTGGTGGGAGTAATGAAAAACTGTTTTTT. Its translation: CASSVRLSGGSNEKLFF.